These 15 T cell receptor beta chains share one sample of origin, sequenced in a study of blood T cell repertoires in COVID-19. This table comes from immunoSEQ multiplex PCR, and its TCRdb copy is limited to in-frame clones, with some not included. The sample consists of roughly 350,000 clones, about 87% of them appearing once. Material: peripheral blood. The receptors were gathered from a woman between 50 and 59 years old with COVID-19, enrolled during active disease.

V usage is TRBV5-6 and J usage is TRBJ2-7; TRBD1 matches 10 bases. The CDR3 runs to 15 residues. Germline CDR1 is SGHDT and CDR2 is YYEEEE. The J segment lost 3 bases and the V segment lost 5 bases, leaving 8 bases of the junction unmatched. CDR3: CASRATGTGVYEQYF. In nucleotides, the CDR3 is TGTGCCAGCAGGGCTACCGGGACAGGGGTCTACGAGCAGTACTTC.

DNA of the CDR3: TGTGCCAGCAGCGTAACGACAGGGGTTAGTACCATTCAGTACTTC. It codes for CASSVTTGVSTIQYF. V usage is TRBV9 and J usage is TRBJ2-4; 8 nucleotides agree with TRBD1. J was trimmed by 9 bases and V by 1 base; bases with no gene match: 9. Germline CDR1 reads SGDLS; CDR2 reads YYNGEE. The CDR3 length is 15 residues. The variable domain in full, completed from reference TRBV9 and TRBJ2-4, reads DSGVTQTPKHLITATGQRVTLRCSPRSGDLSVYWYQQSLDQGLQFLIQYYNGEERAKGNILERFSAQQFPDLHSELNLSSLELGDSALYFCASSVTTGVSTIQYFGAGTRLSVL.

The rearrangement uses TRBV24-1 and TRBJ2-3, with TRBD1 matching over 8 bases. The V segment lost 9 bases and the J segment 5 bases; nucleotides outside the gene matches: 9. The CDR3 loop spans 14 amino acids. Germline CDR1 is KGHDR and CDR2 is SFDVKD. CDR3 region: CATGEGQGKDTQYF. In DNA form, the CDR3 reads TGTGCCACCGGGGAAGGACAGGGAAAAGATACGCAGTATTTT.

The chain combines TRBV18 with TRBJ1-2, with 8 positions matching TRBD1. The germline V gene has CDR1 KGHSH and CDR2 LQKENI. CDR3 length equals 16 residues. V trimming: 5 bases; J trimming: 2 bases; junction bases outside the gene matches: 10. CDR3 in amino acids: CASSGFMGQANYGYTF. The CDR3 DNA is TGTGCCAGCTCAGGGTTTATGGGACAGGCCAACTATGGCTACACCTTC.

The chain recombines TRBV5-6 with TRBJ1-5; D is ambiguous. The CDR3 spans 14 residues. Trimming shortened V by 0 bases and J by 7 bases, and 11 bases separated the two germline ends. Germline loops: CDR1 SGHDT, CDR2 YYEEEE. Here the CDR3 reads CASSLGFREQPQHF. CDR3 in DNA: TGTGCCAGCAGCTTGGGTTTTCGGGAACAGCCCCAGCATTTT.

This rearrangement joins TRBV6-5 to TRBJ1-2; D ambiguous. Trimming pared 2 bases from V and 7 bases from J, leaving 11 bases between. CDR3 length: 13 residues. Per the germline V gene, CDR1 is MNHEY and CDR2 is SVGAGI. CDR3 DNA sequence: TGTGCCAGCAGTTACGCGGGTCTTCTTGGCTACACCTTC. This gives the protein CASSYAGLLGYTF.

The chain is built from TRBV10-1 and TRBJ2-7, with D perhaps matching TRBD1 (5 bases). Germline CDR1 reads WNHNN; CDR2 reads SYGVQD (reference sequence). This CDR3 has 13 amino acids. The V end was cut by 5 bases, the J end by 6 bases, with 14 bases between. CDR3 residues: CASSPNRFGEQYF. In nucleotides, the CDR3 is TGCGCCAGCAGTCCTAACAGGTTTGGCGAGCAGTACTTC.

The rearrangement uses TRBV7-3 and TRBJ2-1, with a weak D call TRBD2 (6 bases). The CDR3 totals 15 residues. Germline lookup yields CDR1 SGHTA and CDR2 FQGTGA. V gave up 3 bases and J gave up 3 bases, with 12 bases separating them. CDR3 amino acids: CASSLQTGGYNEQFF. CDR3 DNA sequence: TGTGCCAGCAGCTTGCAAACCGGGGGCTACAATGAGCAGTTCTTC.

The chain employs TRBV12-1 and TRBJ2-5; TRBD2, the table's D call, was not compared with the DNA. TRBV12-1 is given as a pseudogene. The CDR3 is 18 amino acids. The CDR3 DNA follows: TGTGCCAGCAGCTTTGCGCACGGGGTACCCCGATTGCCGCAGACCCAGTACTTC. It translates to CASSFAHGVPRLPQTQYF.

This rearrangement joins TRBV7-9 to TRBJ1-2; D is perhaps TRBD1 (6 bases). The CDR3 extends over 18 amino acids. Germline CDR1 is SEHNR and CDR2 is FQNEAQ (reference sequence). V dropped 5 bases and J dropped 7 bases, with 29 bases sitting between them. The CDR3 nucleotides are TGTGCCAGCAGCCCCCTGCGACTGGGTCGAGGGGGAGCCGGTGGCTACACCTTC. Its translation is CASSPLRLGRGGAGGYTF.

The count of this clone is one. The V gene is TRBV5-1, the J gene TRBJ2-1, with 7 bases aligning to TRBD2. V lost 6 bases, J lost 0 bases, and 9 bases stayed unmatched. This CDR3 contains 16 residues. Per germline, CDR1 SGHRS and CDR2 YFSETQ. CDR3 in DNA: TGCGCCAGCACACGAAGCGGGATGAGCTCCTACAATGAGCAGTTCTTC. This encodes CASTRSGMSSYNEQFF. Combining the CDR3 with reference TRBV5-1 and TRBJ2-1 gives the whole variable domain KAGVTQTPRYLIKTRGQQVTLSCSPISGHRSVSWYQQTPGQGLQFLFEYFSETQRNKGNFPGRFSGRQFSNSRSEMNVSTLELGDSALYLCASTRSGMSSYNEQFFGPGTRLTVL.

The rearrangement links TRBV5-1 to TRBJ2-1, with TRBD1 as a possible D gene (6 bases). Per the germline V gene, CDR1 is SGHRS and CDR2 is YFSETQ. V shed 2 bases and J shed 8 bases, with 11 bases lying between them. The CDR3 runs to 13 residues. Here the CDR3 DNA reads TGCGCCAGCAGCTTTTGGGGGCCAGATGAGCAGTTCTTC. It yields the protein CASSFWGPDEQFF.

The CDR3 DNA reads TGTGCCTCAACGGGTCTCGGGGGCGGGGGCTATGGCTACACCTTC. This codes for CASTGLGGGGYGYTF. The V gene is TRBV30, the J gene TRBJ1-2; TRBD1 is a possible D gene (6 bases). Trimming cost V 7 bases and J 4 bases, with 22 bases left between them. The CDR3 is 15 amino acids. The germline CDR1 and CDR2 sequences are GTSNPN and SVGIG (reference sequence).

This sequence joins TRBV2 and TRBJ2-3; D is unresolved. V was cut by 8 bases and J by 4 bases, with 4 bases left in between. The CDR3 has 10 amino acids. Germline V CDR1 and CDR2: SNHLY, FYNNEI. This chain's CDR3 is CASGPDTQYF. CDR3 DNA: TGTGCCAGCGGGCCAGATACGCAGTATTTT.

This clone was recorded once. J is TRBJ2-7 and V is TRBV7-2; 9 bases are shared with TRBD2. Germline CDR1 reads SGHTA; CDR2 reads FQGNSA. This CDR3 has 14 amino acids. The trim removed 1 base at V and 4 bases at J, leaving 2 bases unmatched. The CDR3 here is CASSLGAGGYEQYF. DNA of the CDR3: TGTGCCAGCAGCTTAGGTGCGGGAGGGTACGAGCAGTACTTC.